A single sample is the source of the 18 T cell receptor beta chains below, sequenced in a study of T cells in Graves' hyperthyroidism and ophthalmopathy. TCR beta CDR3 sequences were amplified from RNA transcripts. Using the HTBI primer set, a first-round RT-PCR was run on the TCR CDR3. TCRdb fed the multiplex PCR reads into MiXCR, producing one record per CDR3 protein. Seen here are some 720,000 distinct CDR3 sequences, around 15% observed once, and the top ten hold around 7.7%. Sequenced material: blood. These receptors all come from a man aged 18 to 35 with Graves' hyperthyroidism.

This clonotype has only a few counts. V and J are TRBV20-1 and TRBJ2-3; D is unclear. The CDR3 consists of 17 residues. Germline CDR1 DFQATT, CDR2 SNEGSKA (reference sequence). Trimming took 2 bases from V and 6 from J, leaving 24 bases between them. In DNA, the CDR3 is TGCAGTGCTAGATTAACGTCTAGTCAACCCCCGTTGGATACGCAGTATTTT. It translates to CSARLTSSQPPLDTQYF.

This clonotype was detected only a few times. The V gene is TRBV19, the J gene TRBJ1-5; D remains ambiguous. The CDR3 length is 18 residues. V was shortened by 2 bases and J by 2 bases, with 19 bases between the two germline ends. CDR1 and CDR2 from the germline V gene are LNHDA and SQIVND (reference sequence). Here the CDR3 reads CASSITPGRLIRNQPQHF. The CDR3 DNA follows: TGTGCCAGTAGTATAACCCCGGGCAGGTTGATCCGCAATCAGCCCCAGCATTTT. The variable domain in full, completed from reference TRBV19 and TRBJ1-5, reads DGGITQSPKYLFRKEGQNVTLSCEQNLNHDAMYWYRQDPGQGLRLIYYSQIVNDFQKGDIAEGYSVSREKKESFPLTVTSAQKNPTAFYLCASSITPGRLIRNQPQHFGDGTRLSIL.

V and J are TRBV20-1 and TRBJ2-1; possibly TRBD2 for D (6 bases). Trimming shortened V by 8 bases and J by 5 bases, and 22 bases separated the two germline ends. The CDR3 runs 15 residues. The germline V gene has CDR1 DFQATT and CDR2 SNEGSKA (reference sequence). Here the CDR3 reads CSPTSGDGRNNEQFF. In DNA form, the CDR3 reads TGCAGTCCCACGTCCGGGGACGGGAGAAACAATGAGCAGTTCTTC.

This clonotype has only a few counts. The chain recombines TRBV5-1 with TRBJ2-7; a possible D gene is TRBD2 (5 bases). Trimming stripped 4 bases from V and 0 bases from J, with 14 bases between. CDR3 size: 15 residues. Per germline, CDR1 SGHRS and CDR2 YFSETQ. The CDR3 nucleotides are TGCGCCAGCAGCGCAGAACCGGGAACCTCCTACGAGCAGTACTTC. Protein: CASSAEPGTSYEQYF. The full variable domain, with the rest looked up from reference TRBV5-1 and TRBJ2-7, is KAGVTQTPRYLIKTRGQQVTLSCSPISGHRSVSWYQQTPGQGLQFLFEYFSETQRNKGNFPGRFSGRQFSNSRSEMNVSTLELGDSALYLCASSAEPGTSYEQYFGPGTRLTVT.

This clonotype has ten or more counts. The chain uses TRBV7-9 and TRBJ1-1; D is possibly TRBD1 (5 bases). The germline V gene encodes CDR1 SEHNR and CDR2 FQNEAQ (reference sequence). Trimming left V 5 bases short and J 3 bases short, with 10 bases between. The CDR3 loop spans 13 amino acids. The CDR3 DNA sequence: TGTGCCAGCAGCACACAGGAGGACACTGAAGCTTTCTTT. This gives the protein CASSTQEDTEAFF.

This clonotype was recorded at least ten times. The V call is TRBV28, the J call TRBJ1-4; D is possibly TRBD1 (6 bases). This CDR3 spans 11 amino acids. Germline V gene data show CDR1 as MDHEN and CDR2 as SYDVKM. Trimming shortened V by 3 bases and J by 11 bases, and 7 bases separated the two germline ends. The CDR3 nucleotides are TGTGCCAGCAGTTTGAGGGGGAAACTGTTTTTT. Protein product: CASSLRGKLFF.

In its sample, this clonotype was seen a few times. This sequence joins TRBV7-8 and TRBJ2-7, with D uncertain. The germline V gene encodes CDR1 SGHVS and CDR2 FQNEAQ. CDR3 length: 13 amino acids. Trimming took 3 bases from V and 5 from J, leaving 11 bases between them. The CDR3 DNA is TGTGCCAGCAGCTTTTCCTGGTTCGACGAGCAGTACTTC. Translating it yields CASSFSWFDEQYF.

V is TRBV2 and J is TRBJ2-2; D possibly corresponds to TRBD1 (5 bases). CDR1 and CDR2 from the germline V gene are SNHLY and FYNNEI. V was shortened by 6 bases and J by 5 bases, with 19 bases between the two germline ends. The CDR3 is made up of 16 amino acids. The CDR3 DNA is TGTGCCAGCAGCCCATCGGGCCGTAGGGGAACCGGGGAGCTGTTTTTT. Its protein product is CASSPSGRRGTGELFF.

This chain links TRBV27 with TRBJ2-1, with 8 nucleotides matching TRBD1. Trimming took 7 bases from V and 6 from J; bases not matched to a gene: 8. The CDR3 length is 14 residues. Germline V gene sequence: CDR1 MNHEY, CDR2 SMNVEV (reference sequence). DNA of the CDR3: TGTGCCAGCACCTCACAGGGGGGAAGCAATGAGCAGTTCTTC. Protein product: CASTSQGGSNEQFF.

This clonotype was counted only a few times. V is TRBV30 and J is TRBJ2-3, with TRBD2 matching over 11 bases. J gave up 0 bases and V 2 bases, and 4 bases lay outside the gene matches. Per the germline V gene, CDR1 is GTSNPN and CDR2 is SVGIG (reference sequence). This CDR3 is built from 16 residues. The CDR3 loop reads CAWSIGTSGSTDTQYF. DNA for the CDR3: TGTGCCTGGAGTATTGGGACTAGCGGAAGCACAGATACGCAGTATTTT.

The V call is TRBV24-1, the J call TRBJ2-1; 10 nucleotides agree with TRBD1. Germline loops: CDR1 KGHDR, CDR2 SFDVKD. The CDR3 totals 16 residues. V was clipped by 3 bases and J by 6 bases; unmatched bases: 7. CDR3 loop: CATSDPGTGVPNEQFF. The CDR3 DNA is TGTGCCACCAGTGATCCCGGGACAGGGGTCCCCAATGAGCAGTTCTTC.

This clonotype was seen many times. The rearrangement joins TRBV20-1 to TRBJ2-7; 9 positions agree with TRBD2. The CDR3 runs 16 residues. Germline loops: CDR1 DFQATT, CDR2 SNEGSKA (reference sequence). The J segment lost 0 bases and the V segment lost 3 bases, leaving 9 bases of the junction unmatched. CDR3 amino acids: CSARKDGGRVSYEQYF. CDR3 sequence (DNA): TGCAGTGCTAGGAAAGATGGCGGGAGGGTCTCCTACGAGCAGTACTTC.

The chain is built from TRBV20-1 and TRBJ2-1; 13 nucleotides line up with TRBD2. Germline loops: CDR1 DFQATT, CDR2 SNEGSKA (reference sequence). The V and J ends lost 3 bases and 10 bases, in that order; junction bases with no gene match: 9. This CDR3 has 15 amino acids. CDR3: CSARRRGLAGQEQFF. The CDR3, as DNA: TGCAGTGCTAGGCGTAGGGGACTAGCGGGGCAAGAGCAGTTCTTC.

The genes are TRBV5-4 and TRBJ1-1, with unresolved D. The CDR3 loop spans 16 amino acids. The germline gives CDR1 SGHNT, CDR2 YYREEE (reference sequence). Between the trimmed V and J ends, which lost 4 bases and 3 bases, there was a span of 19 bases. The CDR3 DNA reads as TGTGCCAGCAGCGCGACGCCGGGCCTATCCTACACTGAAGCTTTCTTT. This gives the protein CASSATPGLSYTEAFF.

This clonotype has just a few counts. The chain employs TRBV20-1 and TRBJ2-4, with D perhaps TRBD2 (6 bases). The CDR3 is 13 residues long. Trimming pared 3 bases from V and 3 bases from J, leaving 9 bases between. From germline, CDR1 is DFQATT and CDR2 SNEGSKA (reference sequence). DNA for the CDR3: TGCAGTGCTAGTCACGGGGGCAAAAACATTCAGTACTTC. Residues: CSASHGGKNIQYF.

The rearrangement uses TRBV14 and TRBJ2-7; D is unresolved. The CDR3 is 15 residues long. Germline V gene sequence: CDR1 SGHDN, CDR2 FVKESK. Trimming pared 4 bases from V and 5 bases from J, leaving 18 bases between. The CDR3 region is CASSPDGRTHNEQYF. The CDR3 DNA follows: TGTGCCAGCAGCCCCGACGGGCGGACCCACAACGAGCAGTACTTC.

This chain links TRBV9 with TRBJ2-1; no reliable D call. V was trimmed by 3 bases and J by 2 bases, leaving 6 bases between them. The CDR3 has 13 amino acids. Per germline, CDR1 SGDLS and CDR2 YYNGEE. The CDR3 loop reads CASSALAYNEQFF. Here the CDR3 DNA reads TGTGCCAGCAGCGCACTTGCCTACAATGAGCAGTTCTTC.

This clonotype has only a few counts. The chain couples TRBV7-3 to TRBJ2-2; a weak D match, TRBD2 (7 bases). CDR3 length: 15 amino acids. Germline CDR1 and CDR2: SGHTA and FQGTGA. V dropped 5 bases and J dropped 2 bases, with 12 bases sitting between them. CDR3 coding DNA: TGTGCCAGCAGCCCGGGGGGCCATAACACCGGGGAGCTGTTTTTT. Protein product: CASSPGGHNTGELFF.